This T cell receptor (beta chain) was observed in a study of blood T cell repertoires in COVID-19. Study at large: Acute and convalescent COVID-19 samples came from the United States, Italy and Spain. From T cells, B-cell-depleted T cells, or PBMCs came the material, which was cDNA or gDNA.

This CDR3 is 13 amino acids long. Germline V lookup: CDR1 SNHLY, CDR2 FYNNEI. The V segment lost 6 bases and the J segment 7 bases; nucleotides outside the gene matches: 7. Original analysis: Estimation of nucleated cell counts relied on the amplification of reference gene primers. Assay used: immunoSEQ multiplex PCR; TCRdb lists only in-frame clones, some missing. V, J and clone size are those of that table, while D and trimming were read from the DNA. The sample lists 15,000 to 20,000 clones, roughly 88% seen once, with 16% in the top ten. The sequenced material came from peripheral blood. The chain has TRBV2 and TRBJ1-1, with 8 bases identical to TRBD1. This clonotype was obtained from a human donor in a cohort sampled during active COVID-19. The CDR3, as DNA: TGTGCCAGCAGCGCAGGGGGCGGCCTTGAAGCTTTCTTT. This gives the protein CASSAGGGLEAFF.